The next 3 T cell receptor beta chains were all read from a single sample in a study of blood T cell repertoires in COVID-19. Clones were sequenced by immunoSEQ multiplex PCR, and TCRdb holds only the in-frame ones, with some missing. The sample holds roughly 250,000 clones, approximately 80% seen once. Source material: peripheral blood. The receptors stem from a woman aged 80 or over with active or convalescent COVID-19.

The V gene is TRBV28, the J gene TRBJ1-2; the D gene is possibly TRBD1 (5 bases). Germline CDR1 is MDHEN and CDR2 is SYDVKM. The germline V and J ends were trimmed by 2 bases and 7 bases, with 11 bases remaining between them. The CDR3 runs 13 residues. The CDR3 protein is CASSLGKRGGYTF. The CDR3 DNA reads TGTGCCAGCAGTTTAGGGAAAAGGGGTGGCTACACCTTC.

This CDR3 reads CASSRQPTGTGNTIYF. CDR3 coding DNA: TGTGCCAGCAGCCGCCAACCGACAGGGACTGGAAACACCATATATTTT. The chain joins TRBV7-6 to TRBJ1-3; TRBD1 matches at 7 bases. V trimming: 5 bases; J trimming: 2 bases; junction bases outside the gene matches: 9. Germline-derived CDR1 and CDR2 are SGHVS and FNYEAQ. The CDR3 is 16 amino acids. Complete variable domain (other parts from reference TRBV7-6 and TRBJ1-3): GAGVSQSPRYKVTKRGQDVALRCDPISGHVSLYWYRQALGQGPEFLTYFNYEAQQDKSGLPNDRFSAERPEGSISTLTIQRTEQRDSAMYRCASSRQPTGTGNTIYFGEGSWLTVV.

The genes are TRBV19 and TRBJ2-4; 9 nucleotides line up with TRBD1. Per the germline V gene, CDR1 is LNHDA and CDR2 is SQIVND (reference sequence). V shed 1 base, J shed 2 bases, and the junction held 3 bases outside the gene matches. The CDR3 is 16 residues long. CDR3 sequence: CASSIGGTGSKNIQYF. Here the CDR3 DNA reads TGTGCCAGTAGTATAGGGGGGACAGGGTCCAAAAACATTCAGTACTTC.